This TCR beta chain was sequenced for a study of blood T cells in healthy people across ages. Together with a sample-barcoded 5' primer, a J-beta primer mix was included in a second PCR lasting about 6 to 11 cycles. TCRdb re-analysed the 5' RACE reads in MiXCR, keeping a single row per CDR3 protein. The sample carries 1.5 million to 2 million distinct CDR3 sequences, about 39% recorded once. The CDR3 runs to 13 residues. CDR1 DFQATT and CDR2 SNEGSKA come from the germline V gene (reference sequence). The specimen was blood. The rearrangement links TRBV20-1 to TRBJ1-1; 9 nucleotides align to TRBD1. The TCR originated in a human donor in good health. The CDR3 loop reads CSTHDRDRAEAFF. The CDR3 bases are TGCAGCACTCACGACCGGGACAGGGCTGAAGCTTTCTTT.